Below, 4 T cell receptor beta chains from the same sample are listed, as sequenced in a study of graft-versus-host responses after intestinal transplantation. These receptors have no known antigen. Here immunoSEQ multiplex PCR was the method, and the copy in TCRdb shows in-frame clones only, minus some. This table holds under 150,000 clones, 90% found once. The source material was unstimulated CD4+ T cells sorted from spleen or lymph node cells, sampled before intestinal transplant. The receptors shown here come from a human donor who received an intestinal transplant.

The rearrangement uses TRBV29-1 and TRBJ2-3; 9 bases are a match to TRBD1. Germline CDR1 and CDR2: SQVTM and ANQGSEA. The CDR3 has 15 amino acids. Trimming took 7 bases from V and 0 from J; bases not matched to a gene: 8. CDR3 DNA sequence: TGCAGCGCCGCGGGACAGGGTAAAAGCACAGATACGCAGTATTTT. Translated: CSAAGQGKSTDTQYF.

The chain couples TRBV29-1 to TRBJ2-6; the D is unclear. Trimming removed 4 bases from V and 2 bases from J, with 6 bases in between. Germline V gene data show CDR1 as SQVTM and CDR2 as ANQGSEA. The CDR3 extends over 13 amino acids. The CDR3 loop is CSVGSPGANVLTF. CDR3 bases: TGCAGCGTTGGAAGCCCTGGGGCCAACGTCCTGACTTTC.

This clone was observed a single time. The rearrangement uses TRBV6-5 and TRBJ2-3; tentatively, D is TRBD1 (6 bases). This CDR3 region has 14 residues. CDR1 is MNHEY and CDR2 is SVGAGI in the germline V gene. The V end lost 8 bases, the J end lost 1 base, and 13 bases lay between the germline ends. The CDR3 reads CASSRQAGTDTQYF. CDR3 nucleotide sequence: TGTGCCAGCTCCCGACAGGCGGGCACAGATACGCAGTATTTT.

The chain has TRBV6-1 and TRBJ2-7; TRBD1 might be the D (6 bases). V was clipped by 10 bases and J by 9 bases, with 16 bases between them. Germline CDR1 is MNHNS and CDR2 is SASEGT. This CDR3 has 11 residues. In DNA, the CDR3 is TGTGCCATCACCACAGGGACAAGGCAGTACTTC. The encoded protein is CAITTGTRQYF.